Presented here are 10 T cell receptor beta chains from one specimen sequenced in a study of neurological immune-mediated disorders (dated by TCRdb to about 2019). The library was obtained by 5' RACE. Data came from an Illumina HiSeq 2500. The public reads were run again by TCRdb, first through fastp at Q25 and then through MiXCR, and only productive beta chains were kept. Rows matching on CDR3 protein sequence are summarized as one entry with the most common DNA and genes. The sample contains roughly 18,000 distinct CDR3 sequences, roughly 29% of them found a single time. Around 35% of the sample lies in the top ten. The sample was PBMCs. The source is a man in his fifties with HTLV-1-associated myelopathy (HAM/TSP).

This clonotype was counted many times. The CDR3 protein is CASSRTETTNEKLFF. In DNA, the CDR3 is TGTGCCAGCAGTCGTACGGAGACAACTAATGAAAAACTGTTTTTT. The chain uses TRBV7-6 and TRBJ1-4; no clear D gene. The germline gives CDR1 SGHVS, CDR2 FNYEAQ. The CDR3 length is 15 residues. The V end lost 6 bases, the J end lost 0 bases, and 11 bases lay between the germline ends.

V gene TRBV9 combines with J gene TRBJ2-1, with 11 bases that match TRBD2. Germline-derived CDR1 and CDR2 are SGDLS and YYNGEE. The length of the CDR3 is 15 residues. Trimming at V came to 0 bases and at J to 8 bases, leaving 4 bases not matched to a gene. The CDR3 is CASSVVAGGPYEQFF. The CDR3 DNA is TGTGCCAGCAGCGTAGTAGCGGGGGGGCCCTATGAGCAGTTCTTC.

This sequence joins TRBV20-1 and TRBJ2-2, with D uncertain. CDR3 length equals 12 residues. V lost 1 base and J lost 6, with 6 bases in between. Germline V gives CDR1 DFQATT, CDR2 SNEGSKA (reference sequence). CDR3 in DNA: TGCAGTGCTAGAGGGCAGGCCGGGGAGCTGTTTTTT. Translating gives CSARGQAGELFF.

This clonotype was counted between two and nine times. CDR3 sequence reads: CASSQAGQTFYGYTF. In DNA, the CDR3 is TGCGCCAGCAGCCAAGCGGGACAGACCTTCTATGGCTACACCTTC. This sequence joins TRBV4-1 and TRBJ1-2; 7 nucleotides match TRBD1. This CDR3 spans 15 amino acids. CDR1 and CDR2 (germline): MGHRA, YSYEKL. The J segment lost 4 bases and the V segment lost 1 base, leaving 6 bases of the junction unmatched.

The chain carries TRBV20-1 and TRBJ1-4; D is ambiguous. The CDR3 totals 12 residues. The germline V and J ends were trimmed by 6 bases and 13 bases, with 18 bases remaining between them. Germline CDR1 DFQATT, CDR2 SNEGSKA (reference sequence). CDR3 sequence reads: CSAPLAGSTLFF. DNA for the CDR3: TGCAGTGCCCCTCTCGCCGGCTCCACACTGTTTTTT.

The chain combines TRBV20-1 with TRBJ2-1; D is unclear. The germline V gene has CDR1 DFQATT and CDR2 SNEGSKA (reference sequence). V was trimmed by 6 bases and J by 0 bases, leaving 9 bases between them. This CDR3 spans 13 amino acids. CDR3 region: CSAHPSSYNEQFF. The CDR3 DNA sequence: TGCAGTGCCCACCCTAGCTCCTACAATGAGCAGTTCTTC.

V and J are TRBV7-3 and TRBJ2-1; tentatively, D is TRBD2 (6 bases). The CDR3 is made up of 15 amino acids. CDR1 SGHTA and CDR2 FQGTGA come from the germline V gene. V was cut by 5 bases and J by 1 base, with 12 bases left in between. The CDR3 here is CASSRAGPSYNEQFF. The CDR3 DNA reads as TGTGCCAGCAGCCGAGCGGGCCCATCCTACAATGAGCAGTTCTTC. The variable domain in full, completed from reference TRBV7-3 and TRBJ2-1, reads GAGVSQTPSNKVTEKGKYVELRCDPISGHTALYWYRQSLGQGPEFLIYFQGTGAADDSGLPNDRFFAVRPEGSVSTLKIQRTERGDSAVYLCASSRAGPSYNEQFFGPGTRLTVL.

This clonotype was picked up many times. The chain combines TRBV29-1 with TRBJ2-1, with D possibly being TRBD2 (6 bases). The ends were cut back, 7 bases at V and 2 bases at J, with 9 bases in the middle. The CDR3 has 12 amino acids. Germline CDR1 and CDR2: SQVTM and ANQGSEA. The CDR3 protein is CSGTGAYNEQFF. In DNA, the CDR3 is TGCAGCGGCACGGGGGCCTACAATGAGCAGTTCTTC.

This clonotype was counted at least ten times. This rearrangement joins TRBV5-5 to TRBJ2-7; D remains ambiguous. This CDR3 has 13 amino acids. Between the trimmed V and J ends, which lost 0 bases and 3 bases, there was a span of 7 bases. Germline-derived CDR1 and CDR2 are SGHKS and YYEKEE (reference sequence). The chain's CDR3 is CASSLEPRYEQYF. In nucleotides, the CDR3 is TGTGCCAGCAGCTTGGAACCGCGCTACGAGCAGTACTTC.

In its sample, this clonotype was seen a few times. The gene calls are TRBV7-2 and TRBJ1-3; D possibly corresponds to TRBD1 (6 bases). CDR1 is SGHTA and CDR2 is FQGNSA in the germline V gene. CDR3 length equals 17 residues. Trimming took 3 bases from V and 2 from J, leaving 17 bases between them. This chain's CDR3 is CASSLNSARGPGNTIYF. In DNA form, the CDR3 reads TGTGCCAGCAGCTTGAATAGTGCCAGGGGACCTGGAAACACCATATATTTT.